This passage covers 20 T cell receptor beta chains from one sample sequenced in a study of blood T cell repertoires in COVID-19. Clones were sequenced by immunoSEQ multiplex PCR, and TCRdb holds only the in-frame ones, with some missing. The top ten clones hold approximately 4% of a sample with a few hundred thousand clones, around 91% of them seen once. The sequenced sample consisted of PBMCs or T cells enriched from blood (not recorded which). The receptors stem from a young woman with acute COVID-19.

The chain couples TRBV19 to TRBJ2-1; tentatively, D is TRBD2 (6 bases). There are 13 residues in the CDR3. Germline assignment: CDR1 LNHDA and CDR2 SQIVND (reference sequence). V was trimmed by 8 bases and J by 14 bases, leaving 22 bases between them. The CDR3 coding sequence is TGTGCCAGTGGCCAACCGGGACTGCCTAGAGAGTTCTTC. Its translation is CASGQPGLPREFF.

This chain links TRBV10-3 with TRBJ1-1; D may be TRBD1 (6 bases). In germline, CDR1 is ENHRY, CDR2 SYGVKD. This CDR3 comprises 15 residues. With 4 bases removed from V and 4 bases from J, the gap between germline ends came to 16 bases. The CDR3 reads CAISVGQSLGTEAFF. In DNA form, the CDR3 reads TGTGCCATCAGTGTCGGACAGTCGCTCGGCACTGAAGCTTTCTTT.

The rearrangement links TRBV5-1 to TRBJ2-5; D might be TRBD1 (6 bases). The CDR3 has 13 amino acids. Germline CDR1 reads SGHRS; CDR2 reads YFSETQ. V dropped 2 bases and J dropped 1 base, with 6 bases sitting between them. CDR3 sequence (DNA): TGCGCCAGCAGCTTACAGGGCCAAGAGACCCAGTACTTC. It codes for CASSLQGQETQYF.

The CDR3 sequence: CASSIQGADQPQHF. The CDR3 DNA follows: TGTGCCAGCAGTATCCAGGGGGCTGATCAGCCCCAGCATTTT. The chain recombines TRBV27 with TRBJ1-5; TRBD1 matches at 8 bases. Germline CDR1 MNHEY, CDR2 SMNVEV (reference sequence). The CDR3 has 14 residues. Germline trimming cut 5 bases from V and 5 bases from J; bases unmatched to any gene: 5.

V and J are TRBV3-1 (or the pseudogene TRBV3-2) and TRBJ2-4, with a possible D match to TRBD2 (6 bases). This CDR3 region has 15 residues. Germline V gene lookup returns CDR1 LGHDT and CDR2 YNNKEL (reference sequence). Trimming removed 3 bases from V and 8 bases from J, with 17 bases in between. The CDR3 bases are TGTGCCAGCAGCCACCACCGGGGGATTGGAGACATTCAGTACTTC. Its protein is CASSHHRGIGDIQYF.

The V gene is TRBV12-3 or TRBV12-4, the J gene TRBJ2-5, with D perhaps TRBD2 (7 bases). Trimming shortened V by 10 bases and J by 3 bases, and 15 bases separated the two germline ends. The CDR3 extends over 13 amino acids. In DNA, the CDR3 is TGTGCCACCAAGGGGAGGGGGAAAGAGACCCAGTACTTC. It codes for CATKGRGKETQYF.

The V gene is TRBV5-4, the J gene TRBJ1-2; no firm D call. Germline CDR1 SGHNT, CDR2 YYREEE (reference sequence). Between the trimmed V and J ends, which lost 2 bases and 8 bases, there was a span of 16 bases. CDR3 length equals 14 residues. CDR3 bases: TGTGCCAGCAGCTTCCCCACTGGGAGCGAGGGCTACACCTTC. This encodes CASSFPTGSEGYTF.

The chain carries TRBV7-9 and TRBJ1-2; no definite D call. V was clipped by 11 bases and J by 0 bases, with 13 bases between them. From germline, CDR1 is SEHNR and CDR2 FQNEAQ (reference sequence). The CDR3 consists of 13 residues. CDR3 DNA: TGTGCCGGTACATGGTATACTAACTATGGCTACACCTTC. It yields the protein CAGTWYTNYGYTF.

The J gene is TRBJ1-1, the V gene TRBV7-9, with TRBD1 matching over 9 bases. Trimming removed 5 bases from V and 5 bases from J; junction bases left unmatched: 9. Germline V gene data show CDR1 as SEHNR and CDR2 as FQNEAQ (reference sequence). This CDR3 has 15 amino acids. The CDR3 DNA reads as TGTGCCAGCAGCAACTCCGGGACAGGGAGGACTGAAGCTTTCTTT. It is translated as CASSNSGTGRTEAFF. The whole variable domain, remainder taken from reference TRBV7-9 and TRBJ1-1, is DTGVSQNPRHKITKRGQNVTFRCDPISEHNRLYWYRQTLGQGPEFLTYFQNEAQLEKSRLLSDRFSAERPKGSFSTLEIQRTEQGDSAMYLCASSNSGTGRTEAFFGQGTRLTVV.

Only one count was recorded for this clone. V gene TRBV28 combines with J gene TRBJ2-1; TRBD1 matches at 8 bases. The junction had 8 bases not matched to a gene; V was cut back by 3 bases and J by 10 bases. This CDR3 comprises 14 residues. Germline loops: CDR1 MDHEN, CDR2 SYDVKM. CDR3 sequence reads: CASSFADRAIEQFF. The DNA for the CDR3 is TGTGCCAGCAGTTTCGCGGACAGGGCTATAGAGCAGTTCTTC. The full variable domain, with the rest looked up from reference TRBV28 and TRBJ2-1, is DVKVTQSSRYLVKRTGEKVFLECVQDMDHENMFWYRQDPGLGLRLIYFSYDVKMKEKGDIPEGYSVSREKKERFSLILESASTNQTSMYLCASSFADRAIEQFFGPGTRLTVL.

This chain links TRBV2 with TRBJ2-7; 9 bases align to TRBD1. V lost 3 bases to trimming and J lost 2 bases; unmatched junction nucleotides: 2. The V gene's germline CDR1 is SNHLY and CDR2 FYNNEI. The length of the CDR3 is 14 residues. The DNA for the CDR3 is TGTGCCAGCAGTGACCGGGACAGGGCCTACGAGCAGTACTTC. It yields the protein CASSDRDRAYEQYF.

The genes are TRBV24-1 and TRBJ2-7, with 7 bases lining up with TRBD1. CDR1 and CDR2 (germline): KGHDR, SFDVKD. This CDR3 has 17 residues. V trimming: 2 bases; J trimming: 4 bases; junction bases outside the gene matches: 13. DNA for the CDR3: TGTGCCACCAGTGATTCGAAACAGGGGAAGGCGATTTACGAGCAGTACTTC. Amino acid sequence: CATSDSKQGKAIYEQYF.

The chain couples TRBV9 to TRBJ1-1; perhaps TRBD1 as D (5 bases). Trimming removed 5 bases from V and 4 bases from J, with 18 bases in between. The CDR3 is 15 residues long. Germline CDR1 SGDLS, CDR2 YYNGEE. For the CDR3, the DNA is TGTGCCAGCAGTAAGACCGGGACTTGGAGCACTGAAGCTTTCTTT. Amino acids: CASSKTGTWSTEAFF.

This chain connects TRBV3-1 (or the pseudogene TRBV3-2) to TRBJ1-2; D possibly corresponds to TRBD1 (6 bases). Germline values: CDR1 LGHDT, CDR2 YNNKEL (reference sequence). The CDR3 has 16 residues. V dropped 2 bases and J dropped 8 bases, with 21 bases sitting between them. The CDR3: CASSQSRGRGIGGYTF. CDR3 bases: TGTGCCAGCAGCCAAAGTAGAGGCAGGGGAATTGGAGGCTACACCTTC.

This sequence joins TRBV9 and TRBJ2-3; 7 nucleotides align to TRBD2. CDR3 length: 15 amino acids. CDR1 SGDLS and CDR2 YYNGEE come from the germline V gene. J lost 6 bases, V lost 4 bases, and 11 bases had no gene match. CDR3 in amino acids: CASSPQAREIDTQYF. As DNA, the CDR3 is TGTGCCAGCAGCCCCCAGGCGCGGGAGATTGATACGCAGTATTTT.

This clone was detected once. This chain joins TRBV5-1 and TRBJ2-4; the D gene is possibly TRBD2 (6 bases). Germline assignment: CDR1 SGHRS and CDR2 YFSETQ. Trimming cost V 5 bases and J 8 bases, with 11 bases left between them. This CDR3 comprises 12 residues. Here the CDR3 DNA reads TGCGCCAGCAGAGCACCGGGGGACATTCAGTACTTC. Translation gives CASRAPGDIQYF.

The V call is TRBV5-1, the J call TRBJ1-1; TRBD1 aligns across 7 bases. V shed 4 bases and J 0 bases; nucleotides not matched to a gene: 12. This CDR3 has 17 amino acids. Germline V gene lookup returns CDR1 SGHRS and CDR2 YFSETQ. The chain's CDR3 is CASSVTPGQLMNTEAFF. CDR3 nucleotides: TGCGCCAGCAGCGTCACACCGGGACAGCTCATGAACACTGAAGCTTTCTTT. Supplemented by reference TRBV5-1 and TRBJ1-1, the full variable domain reads KAGVTQTPRYLIKTRGQQVTLSCSPISGHRSVSWYQQTPGQGLQFLFEYFSETQRNKGNFPGRFSGRQFSNSRSEMNVSTLELGDSALYLCASSVTPGQLMNTEAFFGQGTRLTVV.

The rearrangement uses TRBV14 and TRBJ2-7; D may be TRBD2 (6 bases). Trimming stripped 6 bases from V and 2 bases from J, with 11 bases between. The CDR3 consists of 13 residues. Per germline, CDR1 SGHDN and CDR2 FVKESK. This CDR3 reads CASRRDGAYEQYF. The CDR3 nucleotides read TGTGCCAGCAGGCGGGACGGAGCCTACGAGCAGTACTTC. The variable domain in full, completed from reference TRBV14 and TRBJ2-7, reads EAGVTQFPSHSVIEKGQTVTLRCDPISGHDNLYWYRRVMGKEIKFLLHFVKESKQDESGMPNNRFLAERTGGTYSTLKVQPAELEDSGVYFCASRRDGAYEQYFGPGTRLTVT.

This chain joins TRBV28 and TRBJ2-1; 14 positions match TRBD2. The CDR3 extends over 16 amino acids. V shed 0 bases and J 7 bases; nucleotides not matched to a gene: 2. Germline V lookup: CDR1 MDHEN, CDR2 SYDVKM. CDR3 nucleotides: TGTGCCAGCAGTTTATGGGGGACTAGCGGGAGAAATGAGCAGTTCTTC. Translating gives CASSLWGTSGRNEQFF.

This clone was recorded once. The chain employs TRBV19 and TRBJ2-7; 7 nucleotides match TRBD1. V was clipped by 5 bases and J by 6 bases; unmatched bases: 7. Germline CDR1 is LNHDA and CDR2 is SQIVND (reference sequence). The CDR3 totals 13 residues. CDR3 sequence reads: CASSPRTGGEQYF. CDR3 sequence (DNA): TGTGCCAGTAGTCCTCGGACAGGCGGCGAGCAGTACTTC. The full variable domain, its missing parts supplied by reference TRBV19 and TRBJ2-7, is DGGITQSPKYLFRKEGQNVTLSCEQNLNHDAMYWYRQDPGQGLRLIYYSQIVNDFQKGDIAEGYSVSREKKESFPLTVTSAQKNPTAFYLCASSPRTGGEQYFGPGTRLTVT.